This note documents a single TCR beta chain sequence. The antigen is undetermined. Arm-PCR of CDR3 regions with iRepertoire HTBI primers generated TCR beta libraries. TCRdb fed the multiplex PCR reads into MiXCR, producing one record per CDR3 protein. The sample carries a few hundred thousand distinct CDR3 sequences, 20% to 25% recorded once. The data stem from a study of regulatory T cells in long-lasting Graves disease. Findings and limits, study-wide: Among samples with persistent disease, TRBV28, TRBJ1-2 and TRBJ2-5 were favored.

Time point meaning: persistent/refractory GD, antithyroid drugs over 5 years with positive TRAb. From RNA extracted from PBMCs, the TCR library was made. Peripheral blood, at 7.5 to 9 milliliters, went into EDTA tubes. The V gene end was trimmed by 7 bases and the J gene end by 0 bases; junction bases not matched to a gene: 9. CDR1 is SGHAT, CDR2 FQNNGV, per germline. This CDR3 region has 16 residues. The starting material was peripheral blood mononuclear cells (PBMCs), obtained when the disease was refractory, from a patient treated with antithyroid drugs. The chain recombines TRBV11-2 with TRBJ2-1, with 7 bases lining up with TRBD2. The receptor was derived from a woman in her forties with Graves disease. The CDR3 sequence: CASTPNPGGSYNEQFF. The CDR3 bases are TGTGCCAGCACCCCAAATCCGGGGGGCTCCTACAATGAGCAGTTCTTC.